These T cell receptor beta chains were read from a single sample in a study of regulatory T cells in long-lasting Graves disease. Each CDR3 protein gets one entry after TCRdb re-called the multiplex PCR reads with MiXCR. This sample yields roughly 350,000 distinct CDR3 sequences, of which about a sixth are seen a single time; 20% to 25% belongs to the top ten. This sample also belongs to another study, concerning T cells in Graves' hyperthyroidism and ophthalmopathy.

The source was peripheral blood mononuclear cells (PBMCs), collected at new diagnosis, from a patient treated with antithyroid drugs. All receptors come from a woman younger than 30 with Graves disease. Each CDR3 is given with its conserved first and last residue.

len: 14; j_gene: TRBJ1-2; v_gene: TRBV6-5; CDR3aa: CASSYSERVGGYTF
len: 13; j_gene: TRBJ2-7; v_gene: TRBV2; CDR3aa: CASRRQGLYEQYF
len: 16; j_gene: TRBJ2-5; v_gene: TRBV12-3/TRBV12-4; CDR3aa: CASSLGSGQGWETQYF
len: 16; j_gene: TRBJ2-5; v_gene: TRBV7-2; CDR3aa: CASRSGPSRPVETQYF
len: 16; j_gene: TRBJ2-1; v_gene: TRBV19; CDR3aa: CASSIGGHFSYNEQFF
len: 13; j_gene: TRBJ1-1; v_gene: TRBV19; CDR3aa: CASSPGQGSEAFF
len: 13; j_gene: TRBJ2-7; v_gene: TRBV6-2/TRBV6-3; CDR3aa: CASRASGSHEQYF
len: 16; j_gene: TRBJ2-7; v_gene: TRBV6-5; CDR3aa: CASSSLLRGSTYEQYF
len: 16; j_gene: TRBJ1-6; v_gene: TRBV6-1; CDR3aa: CASIDRSSSYNSPLHF
len: 15; j_gene: TRBJ1-6; v_gene: TRBV28; CDR3aa: CASRDADRPNSPLHF
len: 16; j_gene: TRBJ1-6; v_gene: TRBV7-9; CDR3aa: CASSSWGGGYNSPLHF
len: 16; j_gene: TRBJ1-6; v_gene: TRBV11-1; CDR3aa: CASSLASGPLNSPLHF
len: 16; j_gene: TRBJ1-2; v_gene: TRBV28; CDR3aa: CASSFPRDRPLYGYTF
len: 14; j_gene: TRBJ1-2; v_gene: TRBV5-1; CDR3aa: CASTEDISNYGYTF
len: 14; j_gene: TRBJ1-3; v_gene: TRBV20-1; CDR3aa: CSASPSSLGDTIYF
len: 15; j_gene: TRBJ1-6; v_gene: TRBV4-1; CDR3aa: CASSQADINNSPLHF
len: 16; j_gene: TRBJ2-7; v_gene: TRBV18; CDR3aa: CASSPPPGTGAYEQYF
len: 15; j_gene: TRBJ2-7; v_gene: TRBV11-2; CDR3aa: CASSYTLAGSYEQYF
len: 13; j_gene: TRBJ2-7; v_gene: TRBV6-2/TRBV6-3; CDR3aa: CASSGGGSYEQYF
len: 16; j_gene: TRBJ2-7; v_gene: TRBV28; CDR3aa: CASSDPGTSGRYEQYF
len: 15; j_gene: TRBJ2-3; v_gene: TRBV7-6; CDR3aa: CASSPMGDRTDTQYF
len: 17; j_gene: TRBJ2-1; v_gene: TRBV20-1; CDR3aa: CSARDLGGDYSYNEQFF
len: 15; j_gene: TRBJ2-7; v_gene: TRBV28; CDR3aa: CASSREPPRSYEQYF
len: 14; j_gene: TRBJ1-2; v_gene: TRBV10-2; CDR3aa: CASSVRGTNYGYTF
len: 13; j_gene: TRBJ2-3; v_gene: TRBV5-1; CDR3aa: CASVRDDTDTQYF
len: 17; j_gene: TRBJ1-5; v_gene: TRBV19; CDR3aa: CASSSDHNYRADQPQHF
len: 15; j_gene: TRBJ2-7; v_gene: TRBV13; CDR3aa: CASSRGTGRYYEQYF
len: 15; j_gene: TRBJ2-2; v_gene: TRBV5-1; CDR3aa: CASSLIQGGTGELFF
len: 14; j_gene: TRBJ2-7; v_gene: TRBV5-1; CDR3aa: CASRSSGPRSEQYF
len: 14; j_gene: TRBJ2-7; v_gene: TRBV20-1; CDR3aa: CSPRGTSGSYEQYF
len: 13; j_gene: TRBJ1-1; v_gene: TRBV2; CDR3aa: CASSESRSTEAFF
len: 16; j_gene: TRBJ2-2; v_gene: TRBV29-1; CDR3aa: CSVETLAGVVAGELFF
len: 17; j_gene: TRBJ2-1; v_gene: TRBV4-2; CDR3aa: CASSQQGGGASYSEQFF
len: 15; j_gene: TRBJ2-2; v_gene: TRBV18; CDR3aa: CASSPPGRGTGELFF
len: 15; j_gene: TRBJ1-1; v_gene: TRBV28; CDR3aa: CASSSPTGGESEAFF
len: 14; j_gene: TRBJ2-7; v_gene: TRBV9; CDR3aa: CASSVGQGGNEQYF
len: 12; j_gene: TRBJ2-3; v_gene: TRBV7-9; CDR3aa: CASRTGGDTQYF
len: 16; j_gene: TRBJ2-4; v_gene: TRBV28; CDR3aa: CASSLLLAGTKNIQYF
len: 11; j_gene: TRBJ2-7; v_gene: TRBV20-1; CDR3aa: CSARLSYEQYF
len: 15; j_gene: TRBJ1-5; v_gene: TRBV2; CDR3aa: CASSEGSGSNQPQHF
len: 13; j_gene: TRBJ1-2; v_gene: TRBV19; CDR3aa: CASSIDRRYGYTF
len: 13; j_gene: TRBJ1-2; v_gene: TRBV3-1; CDR3aa: CASSQQGAHGYTF
len: 12; j_gene: TRBJ1-1; v_gene: TRBV28; CDR3aa: CASRRVSTEAFF
len: 17; j_gene: TRBJ2-1; v_gene: TRBV12-3/TRBV12-4; CDR3aa: CASSKLAGGLIDNEQFF
len: 15; j_gene: TRBJ1-2; v_gene: TRBV12-3/TRBV12-4; CDR3aa: CASSGKDRGNYGYTF
len: 15; j_gene: TRBJ2-1; v_gene: TRBV29-1; CDR3aa: CSVEGVGRAYNEQFF
len: 15; j_gene: TRBJ1-5; v_gene: TRBV12-3/TRBV12-4; CDR3aa: CASSGTGGLLQPQHF
len: 13; j_gene: TRBJ2-7; v_gene: TRBV20-1; CDR3aa: CSAEGQGTYEQYF
len: 16; j_gene: TRBJ2-2; v_gene: TRBV5-6; CDR3aa: CASSSAWGGLNGELFF
len: 12; j_gene: TRBJ2-1; v_gene: TRBV3-1; CDR3aa: CASSQEGRGEFF
len: 16; j_gene: TRBJ1-1; v_gene: TRBV5-1; CDR3aa: CASSLAGPPMNTEAFF
len: 17; j_gene: TRBJ2-1; v_gene: TRBV5-1; CDR3aa: CASSSTRTSGAYNEQFF
len: 15; j_gene: TRBJ2-1; v_gene: TRBV5-1; CDR3aa: CASSLYGGQNNEQFF